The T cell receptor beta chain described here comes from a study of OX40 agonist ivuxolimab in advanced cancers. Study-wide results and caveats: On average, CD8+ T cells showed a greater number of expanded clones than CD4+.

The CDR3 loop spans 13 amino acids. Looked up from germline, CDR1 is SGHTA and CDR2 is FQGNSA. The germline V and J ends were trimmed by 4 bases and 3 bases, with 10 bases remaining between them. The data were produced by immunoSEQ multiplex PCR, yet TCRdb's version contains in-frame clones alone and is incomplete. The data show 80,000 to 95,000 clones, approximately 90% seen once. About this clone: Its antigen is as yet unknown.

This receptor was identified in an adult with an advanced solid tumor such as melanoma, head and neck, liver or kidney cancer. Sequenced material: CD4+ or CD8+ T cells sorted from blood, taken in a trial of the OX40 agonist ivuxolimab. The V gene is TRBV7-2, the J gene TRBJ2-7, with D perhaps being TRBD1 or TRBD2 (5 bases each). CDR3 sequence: CASSSGPGYEQYF. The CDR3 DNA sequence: TGTGCCAGCAGCTCGGGACCTGGCTACGAGCAGTACTTC. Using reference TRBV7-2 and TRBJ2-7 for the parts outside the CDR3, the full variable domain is GAGVSQSPSNKVTEKGKDVELRCDPISGHTALYWYRQSLGQGLEFLIYFQGNSAPDKSGLPSDRFSAERTGGSVSTLTIQRTQQEDSAVYLCASSSGPGYEQYFGPGTRLTVT.